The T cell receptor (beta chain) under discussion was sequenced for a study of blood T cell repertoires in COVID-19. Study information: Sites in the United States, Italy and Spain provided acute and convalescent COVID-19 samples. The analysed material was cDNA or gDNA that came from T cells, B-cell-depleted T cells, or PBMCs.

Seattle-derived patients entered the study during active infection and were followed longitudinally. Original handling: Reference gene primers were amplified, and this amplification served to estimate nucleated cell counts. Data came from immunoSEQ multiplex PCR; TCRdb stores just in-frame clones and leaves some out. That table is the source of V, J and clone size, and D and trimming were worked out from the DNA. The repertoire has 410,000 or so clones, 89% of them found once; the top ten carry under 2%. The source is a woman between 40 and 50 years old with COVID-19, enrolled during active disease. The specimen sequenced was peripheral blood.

In nucleotides, the CDR3 is TGTGCCATCAGTGAACAGACCCAAGAGACCCAGTACTTC. This encodes CAISEQTQETQYF. The genes are TRBV10-3 and TRBJ2-5, with D unclear. This CDR3 spans 13 amino acids. Trimming shortened V by 3 bases and J by 1 base, and 6 bases separated the two germline ends. Per the germline V gene, CDR1 is ENHRY and CDR2 is SYGVKD.